The clone carrying this T cell receptor (beta chain) was seen a handful of times. Its specificity is not known. The PCR was carried out with 60 Vbeta primers and 13 Jbeta primers. The protocol was immunoSEQ multiplex PCR, while the TCRdb copy is restricted to in-frame clones and leaves out a portion. The sample has some 140,000 clones, 75% to 80% seen once. The data originate from a study of cytomegalovirus exposure and HLA in healthy donors. Overall study findings and caveats: Indistinguishable V segments such as TRBV6-2 and TRBV6-3 were excluded.

The V gene's germline CDR1 is SGHNT and CDR2 YYREEE (reference sequence). J was trimmed by 3 bases and V by 6 bases; bases with no gene match: 3. This CDR3 is built from 15 residues. Sequenced material: PBMCs. The V and J genes are TRBV5-4 and TRBJ2-1, with 13 bases aligning to TRBD2. This TCR came from a woman aged 55-75 years in good health and CMV-seronegative. CDR3 nucleotides: TGTGCCAGCACCCGACTAGCGGGAGGCTACAATGAGCAGTTCTTC. Amino acid sequence: CASTRLAGGYNEQFF.